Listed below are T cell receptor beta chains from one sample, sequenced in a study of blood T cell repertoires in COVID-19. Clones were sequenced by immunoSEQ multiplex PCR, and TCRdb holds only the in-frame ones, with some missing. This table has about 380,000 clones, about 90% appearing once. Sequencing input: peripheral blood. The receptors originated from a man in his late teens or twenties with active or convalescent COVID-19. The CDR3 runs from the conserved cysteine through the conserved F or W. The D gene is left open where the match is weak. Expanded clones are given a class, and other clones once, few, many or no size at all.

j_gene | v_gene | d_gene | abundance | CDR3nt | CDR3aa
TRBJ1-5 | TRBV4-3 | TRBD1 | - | TGCGCCAGCAGCCCAGACAGGGCTAGCAATCAGCCCCAGCATTTT | CASSPDRASNQPQHF
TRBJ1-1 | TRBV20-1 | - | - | TGCAGCGCGGAGCCGGAAGCTTTCTTT | CSAEPEAFF
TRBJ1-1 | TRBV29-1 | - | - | TGCAGCGCCGACCCAGAGGACACTGAAGCTTTCTTT | CSADPEDTEAFF
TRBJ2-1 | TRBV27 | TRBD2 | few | TGTGCCAGCAGTTCTGCCGGGACTAGCCTCAATGAGCAGTTCTTC | CASSSAGTSLNEQFF
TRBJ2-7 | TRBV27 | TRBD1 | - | TGTGCCAGCAGTTTGGGCAGGGGGCCAGGGGTAGGGTACGAGCAGTACTTC | CASSLGRGPGVGYEQYF
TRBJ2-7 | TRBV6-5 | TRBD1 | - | TGTGCCAGCAGTTGGGACAGGGAAGAGGAGCAGTACTTC | CASSWDREEEQYF
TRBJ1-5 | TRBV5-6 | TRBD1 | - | TGTGCCAGCAGCTCTTTAGGGGGCAGCAATCAGCCCCAGCATTTT | CASSSLGGSNQPQHF
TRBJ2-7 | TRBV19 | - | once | TGTGCCAGTAGAAACTGGACAGATTACGAGCAGTACTTC | CASRNWTDYEQYF
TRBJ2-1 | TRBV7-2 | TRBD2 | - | TGTGCCAGCAGCTTATCCGGGACTAGCGGGAACAATGAGCAGTTCTTC | CASSLSGTSGNNEQFF
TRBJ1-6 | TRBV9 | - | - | TGTGCCAGCAGCCCTCGGAAGTCACGGGATTCACCCCTCCACTTT | CASSPRKSRDSPLHF
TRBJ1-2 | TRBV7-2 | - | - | TGTGCCAGCAGCTTCAGGGCTAACTATGGCTACACCTTC | CASSFRANYGYTF
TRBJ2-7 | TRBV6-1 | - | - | TGTGCCAGCAGTGAACTAGCGCGGACCTACGAGCAGTACTTC | CASSELARTYEQYF
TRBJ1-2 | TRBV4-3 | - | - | TGCGCCAGCAGCCAAGATCGGACAGTGATACTCCATGGCTACACCTTC | CASSQDRTVILHGYTF
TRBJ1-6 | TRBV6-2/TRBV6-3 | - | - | TGTGCCAGCAGCAGAGGAGGAAATAATTCACCCCTCCACTTT | CASSRGGNNSPLHF
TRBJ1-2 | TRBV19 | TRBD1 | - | TGTGCCAGTAGTATGGCGACAGGGAAAAATGGCTACACCTTC | CASSMATGKNGYTF
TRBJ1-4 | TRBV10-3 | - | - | TGTGCCATCATTTGGAGGCCGGTCGTTTTT | CAIIWRPVVF
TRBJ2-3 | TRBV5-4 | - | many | TGTGCCAGCAGGTTAGTGGGGGGGCCAGATACGCAGTATTTT | CASRLVGGPDTQYF
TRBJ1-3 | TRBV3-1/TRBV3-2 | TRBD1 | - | TGTGCCAGCAGCCCCGGGACAGGGACTGGAAACACCATATATTTT | CASSPGTGTGNTIYF
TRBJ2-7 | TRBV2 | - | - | TGTGCCAGCAGTGCAGCTCTCGAGCAGTACTTC | CASSAALEQYF
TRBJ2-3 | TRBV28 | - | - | TGTGCCAGCAGTTTATCACAGTTTAAAGATACGCAGTATTTT | CASSLSQFKDTQYF
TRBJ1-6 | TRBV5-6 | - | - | TGTGCCAGCAGCTTGTCCTGGGGGGATATTGATTCACCCCTCCACTTT | CASSLSWGDIDSPLHF
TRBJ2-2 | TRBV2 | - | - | TGTGCCAGCAGTAAAACAGGGCATGACACCGGGGAGCTGTTTTTT | CASSKTGHDTGELFF
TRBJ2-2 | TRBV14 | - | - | TGTGCCAGCAGCCAAGTTGGTGTTCCCGACATTACGAACACCGGGGAGCTGTTTTTT | CASSQVGVPDITNTGELFF
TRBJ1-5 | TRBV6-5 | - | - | TGTGCCAGCAGTACAGGGAATCAGCCCCAGCATTTT | CASSTGNQPQHF
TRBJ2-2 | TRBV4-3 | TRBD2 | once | TGCGCCAGCAGCCAAGAATACGGGACTAGCGGGTGGGGGGAGCTGTTTTTT | CASSQEYGTSGWGELFF
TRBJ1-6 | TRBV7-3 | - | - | TGTGCCAGCAGCTTAAATGTAGGGAGGTCACCCCTCCACTTT | CASSLNVGRSPLHF
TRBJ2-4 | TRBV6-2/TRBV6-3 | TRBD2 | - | TGTGCCAGCAGTATACTCGGGAGGGCAGGAAAAAACATTCAGTACTTC | CASSILGRAGKNIQYF
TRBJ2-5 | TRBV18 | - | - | TGTGCCAGCTCACCACCTCGGACACCCGGCCAAGAGACCCAGTACTTC | CASSPPRTPGQETQYF
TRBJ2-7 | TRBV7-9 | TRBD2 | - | TGTGCCAGCAGCATGATCCTCGGGGGGTACGAGCAGTACTTC | CASSMILGGYEQYF
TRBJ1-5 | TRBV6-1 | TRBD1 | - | TGTGCCAGCAGTGACAGGGGGCTACAGCCCCAGCATTTT | CASSDRGLQPQHF
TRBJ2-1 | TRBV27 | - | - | TGTGCCAGCAGTCTCATTAGCCCCGGACAGCTCAATGAGCAGTTCTTC | CASSLISPGQLNEQFF
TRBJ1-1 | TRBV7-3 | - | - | TGTGCCAGCAGCATCACGTCCAGGAACACTGAAGCTTTCTTT | CASSITSRNTEAFF
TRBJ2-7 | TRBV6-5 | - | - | TGTGCCAGCAGTCGCAGGGAAACCTACGAGCAGTACTTC | CASSRRETYEQYF
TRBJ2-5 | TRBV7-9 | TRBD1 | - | TGTGCCAGCAGCTTAGGCGACAGGGGAACGGAGACCCAGTACTTC | CASSLGDRGTETQYF
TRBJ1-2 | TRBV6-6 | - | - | TGTGCCAGCAGTGACAGGACATATGGCTACACCTTC | CASSDRTYGYTF
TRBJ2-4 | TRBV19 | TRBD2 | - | TGTGCCAGTAGTATAACTAGCGGTAAAAACATTCAGTACTTC | CASSITSGKNIQYF
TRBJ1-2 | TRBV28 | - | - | TGTGCCAGCGCCGCGTCGGAAGGGAGAAACTATGGCTACACCTTC | CASAASEGRNYGYTF
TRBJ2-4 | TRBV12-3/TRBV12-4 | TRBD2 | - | TGTGCCAGCAGTTTAGCGGGAGGGTTTCAGTACTTC | CASSLAGGFQYF
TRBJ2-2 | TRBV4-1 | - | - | TGCGCCAGCAGCCCGAGATCGCGGGGCGGGGAGCTGTTTTTT | CASSPRSRGGELFF
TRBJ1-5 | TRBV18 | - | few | TGTGCCAGCTCACCTCGCCCATCGGGCAATCAGCCCCAGCATTTT | CASSPRPSGNQPQHF
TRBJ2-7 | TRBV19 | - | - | TGTGCCAGTGGATTGACAGGAGCCTACGAGCAGTACTTC | CASGLTGAYEQYF